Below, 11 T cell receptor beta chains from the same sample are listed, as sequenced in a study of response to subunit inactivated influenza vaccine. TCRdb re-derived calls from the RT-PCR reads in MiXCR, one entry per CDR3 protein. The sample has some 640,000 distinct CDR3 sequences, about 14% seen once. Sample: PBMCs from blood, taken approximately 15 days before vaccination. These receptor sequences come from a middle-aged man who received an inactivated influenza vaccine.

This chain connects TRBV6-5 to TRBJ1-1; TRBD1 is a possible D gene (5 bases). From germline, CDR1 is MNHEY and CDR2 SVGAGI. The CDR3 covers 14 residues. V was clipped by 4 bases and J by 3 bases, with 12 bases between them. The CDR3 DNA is TGTGCCAGCAGTTTATCGCCGGGGGACACTGAAGCTTTCTTT. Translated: CASSLSPGDTEAFF.

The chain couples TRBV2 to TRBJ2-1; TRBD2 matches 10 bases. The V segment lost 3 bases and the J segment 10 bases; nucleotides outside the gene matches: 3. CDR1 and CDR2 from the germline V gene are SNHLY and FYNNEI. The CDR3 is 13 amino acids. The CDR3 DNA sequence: TGTGCCAGCAGTGATCAGGGACTAGCGGAGCAGTTCTTC. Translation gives CASSDQGLAEQFF.

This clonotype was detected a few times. DNA of the CDR3: TGTGCCACCAGCAGAGATCATACAGGCACTGAAGCTTTCTTT. It yields the protein CATSRDHTGTEAFF. This chain uses TRBV15 with TRBJ1-1; TRBD1 is a possible D gene (5 bases). V shed 0 bases and J shed 4 bases, with 9 bases lying between them. The CDR3 runs 14 residues. Germline-derived CDR1 and CDR2 are LNHNV and YYDKDF (reference sequence).

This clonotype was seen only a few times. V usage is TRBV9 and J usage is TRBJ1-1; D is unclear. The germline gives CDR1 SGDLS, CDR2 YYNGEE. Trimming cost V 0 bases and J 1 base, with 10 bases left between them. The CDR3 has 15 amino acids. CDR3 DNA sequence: TGTGCCAGCAGCGTAGTGCACAGCCAGAACACTGAAGCTTTCTTT. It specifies CASSVVHSQNTEAFF.

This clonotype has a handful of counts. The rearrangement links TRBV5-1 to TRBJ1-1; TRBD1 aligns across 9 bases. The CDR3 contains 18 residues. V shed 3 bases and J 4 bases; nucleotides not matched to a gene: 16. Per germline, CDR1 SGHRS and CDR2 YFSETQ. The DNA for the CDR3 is TGCGCCAGCAGCTCTGTAGCGGGACAGGGTTTAGTTGGCACTGAAGCTTTCTTT. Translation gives CASSSVAGQGLVGTEAFF.

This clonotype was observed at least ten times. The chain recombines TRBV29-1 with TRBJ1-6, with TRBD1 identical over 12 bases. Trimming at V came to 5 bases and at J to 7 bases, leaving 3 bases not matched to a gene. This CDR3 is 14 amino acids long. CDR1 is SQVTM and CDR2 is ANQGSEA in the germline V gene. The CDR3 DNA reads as TGCAGCGTTCGGGACAGGGGGCGAAATTCACCCCTCCACTTT. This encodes CSVRDRGRNSPLHF.

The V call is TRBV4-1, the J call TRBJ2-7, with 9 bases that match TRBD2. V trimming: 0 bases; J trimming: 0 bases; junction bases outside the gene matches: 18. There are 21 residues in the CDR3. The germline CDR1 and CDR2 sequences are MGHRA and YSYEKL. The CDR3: CASSQDSYLSGSPLSSYEQYF. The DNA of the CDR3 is TGCGCCAGCAGCCAAGACTCTTACCTTAGCGGGAGTCCCCTTAGCTCCTACGAGCAGTACTTC.

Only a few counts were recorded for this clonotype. CDR3 nucleotide sequence: TGTGCCAGCACCCACCTTCGGGGGCTCCCTCAGCCCCAGCATTTT. This gives the protein CASTHLRGLPQPQHF. The chain carries TRBV6-2 or TRBV6-3 and TRBJ1-5; D might be TRBD1 (6 bases). The CDR3 is 15 residues long. The germline gives CDR1 MNHEY, CDR2 SVGEGT. V was clipped by 7 bases and J by 6 bases, with 19 bases between them.

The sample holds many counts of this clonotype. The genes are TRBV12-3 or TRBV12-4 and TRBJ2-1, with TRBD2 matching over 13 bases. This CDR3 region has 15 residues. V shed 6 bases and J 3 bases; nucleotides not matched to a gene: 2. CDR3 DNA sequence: TGTGCCAGCAGACGACTAGCGGGAGGCTACAATGAGCAGTTCTTC. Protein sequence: CASRRLAGGYNEQFF.

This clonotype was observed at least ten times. The CDR3 DNA follows: TGCGCCAGCAGCGCCCGGGACAGCAACACCGGGGAGCTGTTTTTT. Amino acid sequence: CASSARDSNTGELFF. This rearrangement joins TRBV5-1 to TRBJ2-2, with 7 bases matching TRBD1. Per the germline V gene, CDR1 is SGHRS and CDR2 is YFSETQ. V shed 4 bases, J shed 2 bases, and the junction held 5 bases outside the gene matches. The CDR3 is 15 residues long. The variable domain in full, completed from reference TRBV5-1 and TRBJ2-2, reads KAGVTQTPRYLIKTRGQQVTLSCSPISGHRSVSWYQQTPGQGLQFLFEYFSETQRNKGNFPGRFSGRQFSNSRSEMNVSTLELGDSALYLCASSARDSNTGELFFGEGSRLTVL.

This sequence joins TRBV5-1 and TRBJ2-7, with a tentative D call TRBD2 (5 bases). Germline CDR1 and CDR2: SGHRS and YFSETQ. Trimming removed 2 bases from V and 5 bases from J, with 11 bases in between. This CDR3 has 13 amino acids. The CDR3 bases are TGCGCCAGCAGCTTACGACGGGGTGACGAGCAGTACTTC. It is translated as CASSLRRGDEQYF.